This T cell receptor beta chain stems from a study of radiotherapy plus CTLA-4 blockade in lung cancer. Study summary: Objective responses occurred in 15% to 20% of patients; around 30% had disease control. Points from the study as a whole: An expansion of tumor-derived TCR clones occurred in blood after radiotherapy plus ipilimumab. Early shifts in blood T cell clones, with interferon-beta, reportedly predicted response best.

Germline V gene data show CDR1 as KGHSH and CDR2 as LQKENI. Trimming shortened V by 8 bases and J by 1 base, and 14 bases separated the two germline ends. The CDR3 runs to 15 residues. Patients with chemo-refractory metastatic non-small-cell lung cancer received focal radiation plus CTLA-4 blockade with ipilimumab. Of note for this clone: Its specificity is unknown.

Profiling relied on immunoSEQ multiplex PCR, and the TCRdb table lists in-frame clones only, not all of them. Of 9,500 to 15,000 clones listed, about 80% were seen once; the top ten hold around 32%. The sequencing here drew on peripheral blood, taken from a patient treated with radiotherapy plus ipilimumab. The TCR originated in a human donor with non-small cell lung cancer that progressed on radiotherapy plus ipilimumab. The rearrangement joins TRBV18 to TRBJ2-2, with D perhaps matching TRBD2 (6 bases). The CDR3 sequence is CASLQRLGNTGELFF. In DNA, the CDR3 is TGTGCCAGCCTACAGAGACTAGGGAACACCGGGGAGCTGTTTTTT. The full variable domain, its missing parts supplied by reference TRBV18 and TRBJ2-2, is NAGVMQNPRHLVRRRGQEARLRCSPMKGHSHVYWYRQLPEEGLKFMVYLQKENIIDESGMPKERFSAEFPKEGPSILRIQQVVRGDSAAYFCASLQRLGNTGELFFGEGSRLTVL.